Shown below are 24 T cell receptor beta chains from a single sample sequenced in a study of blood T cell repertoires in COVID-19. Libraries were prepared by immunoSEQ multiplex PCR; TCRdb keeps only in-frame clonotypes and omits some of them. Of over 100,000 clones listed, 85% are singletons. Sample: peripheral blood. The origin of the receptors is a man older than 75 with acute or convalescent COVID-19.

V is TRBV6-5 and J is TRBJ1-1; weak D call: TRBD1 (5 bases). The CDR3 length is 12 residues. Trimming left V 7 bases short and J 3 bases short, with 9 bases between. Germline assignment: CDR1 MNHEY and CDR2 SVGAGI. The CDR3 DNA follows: TGTGCCAGCATTCGGGGGGACACTGAAGCTTTCTTT. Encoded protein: CASIRGDTEAFF.

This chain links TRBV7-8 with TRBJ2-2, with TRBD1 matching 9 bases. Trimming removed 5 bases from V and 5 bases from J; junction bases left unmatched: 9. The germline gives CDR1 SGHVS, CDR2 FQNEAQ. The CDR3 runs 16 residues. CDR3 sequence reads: CASSEPGQGRTGELFF. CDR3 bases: TGTGCCAGCAGCGAACCGGGACAGGGAAGAACCGGGGAGCTGTTTTTT.

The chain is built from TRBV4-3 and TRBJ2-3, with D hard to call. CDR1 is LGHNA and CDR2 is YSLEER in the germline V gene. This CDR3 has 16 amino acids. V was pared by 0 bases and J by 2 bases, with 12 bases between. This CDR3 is CASSQDRMAVTDTQYF. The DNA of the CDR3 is TGCGCCAGCAGCCAAGACCGGATGGCGGTCACAGATACGCAGTATTTT.

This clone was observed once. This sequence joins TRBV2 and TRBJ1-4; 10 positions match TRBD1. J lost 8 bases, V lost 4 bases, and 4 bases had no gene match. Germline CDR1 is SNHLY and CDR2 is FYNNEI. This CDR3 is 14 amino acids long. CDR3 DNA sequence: TGTGCCAGCAGTGTTGACAGGGGGCGCGAAAAACTGTTTTTT. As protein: CASSVDRGREKLFF.

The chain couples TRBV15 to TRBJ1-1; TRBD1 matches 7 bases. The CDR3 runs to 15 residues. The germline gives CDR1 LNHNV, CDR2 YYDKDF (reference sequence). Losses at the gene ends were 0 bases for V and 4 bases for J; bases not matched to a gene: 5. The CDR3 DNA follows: TGTGCCACCAGCAGAGATAGGGGGCTGGGCACTGAAGCTTTCTTT. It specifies CATSRDRGLGTEAFF.

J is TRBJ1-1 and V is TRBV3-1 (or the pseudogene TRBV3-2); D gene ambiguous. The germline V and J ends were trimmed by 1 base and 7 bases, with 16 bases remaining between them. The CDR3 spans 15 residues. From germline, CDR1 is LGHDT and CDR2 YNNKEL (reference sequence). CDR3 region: CASSQVTGGSVEAFF. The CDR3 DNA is TGTGCCAGCAGCCAAGTCACGGGAGGGTCGGTTGAAGCTTTCTTT.

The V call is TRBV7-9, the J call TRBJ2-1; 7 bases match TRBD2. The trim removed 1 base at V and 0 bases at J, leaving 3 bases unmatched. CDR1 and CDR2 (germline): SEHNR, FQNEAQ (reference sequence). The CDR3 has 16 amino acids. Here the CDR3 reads CASSLDGRSSYNEQFF. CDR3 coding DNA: TGTGCCAGCAGCTTAGACGGGAGGAGCTCCTACAATGAGCAGTTCTTC.

The CDR3 loop is CAWSDRLGQGFRNTIYF. The CDR3 DNA is TGTGCCTGGAGCGATAGACTGGGACAGGGCTTTCGGAACACCATATATTTT. The rearrangement links TRBV30 to TRBJ1-3; 9 positions agree with TRBD1. J lost 7 bases, V lost 3 bases, and 16 bases had no gene match. The CDR3 extends over 17 amino acids. Per germline, CDR1 GTSNPN and CDR2 SVGIG (reference sequence). Full variable domain (rest looked up from reference TRBV30 and TRBJ1-3): SQTIHQWPATLVQPVGSPLSLECTVEGTSNPNLYWYRQAAGRGLQLLFYSVGIGQISSEVPQNLSASRPQDRQFILSSKKLLLSDSGFYLCAWSDRLGQGFRNTIYFGEGSWLTVV.

The CDR3 spells CASLTRQGSYEQYF. The DNA of the CDR3 is TGTGCCAGCCTAACCCGACAGGGTAGCTACGAGCAGTACTTC. The chain couples TRBV7-8 to TRBJ2-7, with 7 bases lining up with TRBD1. Germline CDR1 is SGHVS and CDR2 is FQNEAQ. Germline trimming cut 8 bases from V and 3 bases from J; bases unmatched to any gene: 10. This CDR3 is 14 amino acids long.

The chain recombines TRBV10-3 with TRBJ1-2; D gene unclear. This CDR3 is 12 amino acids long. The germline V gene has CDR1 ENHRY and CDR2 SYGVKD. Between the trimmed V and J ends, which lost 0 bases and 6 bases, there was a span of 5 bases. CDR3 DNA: TGTGCCATCAGTGAGTCCGGGGATGGCTACACCTTC. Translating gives CAISESGDGYTF.

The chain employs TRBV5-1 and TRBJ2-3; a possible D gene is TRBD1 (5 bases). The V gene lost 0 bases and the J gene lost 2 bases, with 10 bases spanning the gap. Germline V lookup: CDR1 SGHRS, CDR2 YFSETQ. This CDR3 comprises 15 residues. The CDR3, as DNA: TGCGCCAGCAGCTTGGTAGACAGAAACACAGATACGCAGTATTTT. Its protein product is CASSLVDRNTDTQYF. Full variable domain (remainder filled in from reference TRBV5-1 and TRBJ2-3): KAGVTQTPRYLIKTRGQQVTLSCSPISGHRSVSWYQQTPGQGLQFLFEYFSETQRNKGNFPGRFSGRQFSNSRSEMNVSTLELGDSALYLCASSLVDRNTDTQYFGPGTRLTVL.

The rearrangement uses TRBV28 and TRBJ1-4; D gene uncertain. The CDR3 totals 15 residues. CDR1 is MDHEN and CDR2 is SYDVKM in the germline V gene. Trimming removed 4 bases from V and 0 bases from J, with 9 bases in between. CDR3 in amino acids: CASSSGAATNEKLFF. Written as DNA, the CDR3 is TGTGCCAGCAGTTCGGGAGCCGCAACTAATGAAAAACTGTTTTTT.

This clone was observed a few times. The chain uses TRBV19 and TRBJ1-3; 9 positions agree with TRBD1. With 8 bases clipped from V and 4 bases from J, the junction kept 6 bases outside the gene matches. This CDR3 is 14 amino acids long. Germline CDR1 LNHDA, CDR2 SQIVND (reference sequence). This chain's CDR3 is CASSTGGTGNTIYF. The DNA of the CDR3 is TGTGCCAGTTCCACAGGGGGCACGGGAAACACCATATATTTT.

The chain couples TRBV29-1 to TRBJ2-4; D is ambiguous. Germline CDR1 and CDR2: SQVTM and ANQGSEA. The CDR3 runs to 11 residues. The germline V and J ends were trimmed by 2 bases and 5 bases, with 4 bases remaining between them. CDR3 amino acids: CSVESENIQYF. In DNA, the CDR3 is TGCAGCGTTGAATCGGAAAACATTCAGTACTTC.

The CDR3 is CASSLAGGSLYEQYF. CDR3 nucleotide sequence: TGTGCCAGCAGCTTGGCGGGGGGAAGTTTGTACGAGCAGTACTTC. The chain recombines TRBV5-8 with TRBJ2-7, with TRBD2 identical over 7 bases. This CDR3 region has 15 residues. Unmatched junction bases numbered 7, after V lost 0 bases and J lost 4 bases. Germline V gene sequence: CDR1 SGHTS, CDR2 YDEGEE. The variable domain in full, completed from reference TRBV5-8 and TRBJ2-7, reads EAGVTQSPTHLIKTRGQQATLRCSPISGHTSVYWYQQALGLGLQFLLWYDEGEERNRGNFPPRFSGRQFPNYSSELNVNALELEDSALYLCASSLAGGSLYEQYFGPGTRLTVT.

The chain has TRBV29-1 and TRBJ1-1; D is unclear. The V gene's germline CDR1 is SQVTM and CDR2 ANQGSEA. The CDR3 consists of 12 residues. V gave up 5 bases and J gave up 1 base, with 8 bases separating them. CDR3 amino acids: CSVSPGNTEAFF. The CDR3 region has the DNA TGCAGCGTTTCGCCAGGGAACACTGAAGCTTTCTTT. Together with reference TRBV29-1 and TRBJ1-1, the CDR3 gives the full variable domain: SAVISQKPSRDICQRGTSLTIQCQVDSQVTMMFWYRQQPGQSLTLIATANQGSEATYESGFVIDKFPISRPNLTFSTLTVSNMSPEDSSIYLCSVSPGNTEAFFGQGTRLTVV.

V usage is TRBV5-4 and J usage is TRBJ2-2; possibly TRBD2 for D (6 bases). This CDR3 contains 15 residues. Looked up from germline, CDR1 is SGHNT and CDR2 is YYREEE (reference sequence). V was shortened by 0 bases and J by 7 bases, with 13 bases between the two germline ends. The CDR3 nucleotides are TGTGCCAGCAGCTTGGTGGGCCCGCGGGACGGGGAGCTGTTTTTT. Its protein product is CASSLVGPRDGELFF. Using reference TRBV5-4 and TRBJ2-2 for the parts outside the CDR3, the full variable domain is ETGVTQSPTHLIKTRGQQVTLRCSSQSGHNTVSWYQQALGQGPQFIFQYYREEENGRGNFPPRFSGLQFPNYSSELNVNALELDDSALYLCASSLVGPRDGELFFGEGSRLTVL.

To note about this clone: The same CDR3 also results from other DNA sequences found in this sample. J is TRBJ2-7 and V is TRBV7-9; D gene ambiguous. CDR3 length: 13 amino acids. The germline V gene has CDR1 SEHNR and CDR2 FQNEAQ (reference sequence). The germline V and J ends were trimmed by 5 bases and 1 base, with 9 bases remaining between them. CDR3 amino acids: CASSPPSSYEQYF. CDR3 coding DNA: TGTGCCAGCAGCCCGCCGAGTTCCTACGAGCAGTACTTC.

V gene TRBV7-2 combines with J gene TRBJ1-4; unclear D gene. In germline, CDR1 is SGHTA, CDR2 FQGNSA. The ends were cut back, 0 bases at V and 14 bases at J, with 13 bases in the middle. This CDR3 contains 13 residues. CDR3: CASSLAIEGSLFF. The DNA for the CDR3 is TGTGCCAGCAGCTTAGCGATCGAGGGTTCGCTGTTTTTT.

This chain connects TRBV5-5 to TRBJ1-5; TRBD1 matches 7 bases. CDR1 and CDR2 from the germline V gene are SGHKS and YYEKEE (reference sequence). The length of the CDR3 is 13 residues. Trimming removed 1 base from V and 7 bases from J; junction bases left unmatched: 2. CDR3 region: CASSLTGDQPQHF. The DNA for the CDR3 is TGTGCCAGCAGCTTGACAGGGGACCAGCCCCAGCATTTT.

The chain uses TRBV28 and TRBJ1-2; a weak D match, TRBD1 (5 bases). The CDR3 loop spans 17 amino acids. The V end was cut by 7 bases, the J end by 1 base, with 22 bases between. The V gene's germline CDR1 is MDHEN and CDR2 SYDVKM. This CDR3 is CASTPSGEGRNNYGYTF. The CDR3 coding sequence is TGTGCCAGCACCCCCTCGGGGGAAGGAAGGAATAACTATGGCTACACCTTC.

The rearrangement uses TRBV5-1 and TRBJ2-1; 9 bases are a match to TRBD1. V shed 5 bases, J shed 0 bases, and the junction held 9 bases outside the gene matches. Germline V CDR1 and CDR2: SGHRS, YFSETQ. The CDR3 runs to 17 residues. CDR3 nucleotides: TGCGCCAGCAGGTCGGACAGGGGACTGACCTCCTACAATGAGCAGTTCTTC. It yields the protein CASRSDRGLTSYNEQFF.

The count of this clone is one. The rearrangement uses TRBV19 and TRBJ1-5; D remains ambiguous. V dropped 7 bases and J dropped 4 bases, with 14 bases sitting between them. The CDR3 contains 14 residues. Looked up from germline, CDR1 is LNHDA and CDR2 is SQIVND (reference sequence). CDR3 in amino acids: CASIPRGSNQPQHF. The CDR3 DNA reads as TGTGCCAGTATCCCTCGGGGATCTAATCAGCCCCAGCATTTT.

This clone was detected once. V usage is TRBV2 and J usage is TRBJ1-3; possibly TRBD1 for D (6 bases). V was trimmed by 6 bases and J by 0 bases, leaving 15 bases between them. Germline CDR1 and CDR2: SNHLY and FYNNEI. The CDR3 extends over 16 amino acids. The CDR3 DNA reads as TGTGCCAGCAGAATCCCGGGACATTTCTCTGGAAACACCATATATTTT. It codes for CASRIPGHFSGNTIYF.